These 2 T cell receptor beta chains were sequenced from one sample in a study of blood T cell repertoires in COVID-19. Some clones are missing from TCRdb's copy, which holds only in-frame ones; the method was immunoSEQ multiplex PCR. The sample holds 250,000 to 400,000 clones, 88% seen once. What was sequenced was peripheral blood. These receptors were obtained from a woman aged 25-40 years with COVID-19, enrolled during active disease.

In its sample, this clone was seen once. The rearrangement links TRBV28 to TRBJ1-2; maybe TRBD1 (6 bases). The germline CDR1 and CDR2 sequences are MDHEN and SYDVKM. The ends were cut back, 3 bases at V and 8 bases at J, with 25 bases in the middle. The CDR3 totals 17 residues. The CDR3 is CASSFLRDTMYVGGYTF. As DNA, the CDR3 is TGTGCCAGCAGTTTTCTCCGGGACACCATGTACGTAGGCGGCTACACCTTC.

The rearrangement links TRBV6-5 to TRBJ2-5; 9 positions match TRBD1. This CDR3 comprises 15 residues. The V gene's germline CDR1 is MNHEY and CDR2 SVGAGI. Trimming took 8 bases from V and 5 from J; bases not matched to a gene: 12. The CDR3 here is CASGRNRGHLETQYF. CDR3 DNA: TGTGCCAGCGGACGAAACAGGGGGCATCTTGAGACCCAGTACTTC.